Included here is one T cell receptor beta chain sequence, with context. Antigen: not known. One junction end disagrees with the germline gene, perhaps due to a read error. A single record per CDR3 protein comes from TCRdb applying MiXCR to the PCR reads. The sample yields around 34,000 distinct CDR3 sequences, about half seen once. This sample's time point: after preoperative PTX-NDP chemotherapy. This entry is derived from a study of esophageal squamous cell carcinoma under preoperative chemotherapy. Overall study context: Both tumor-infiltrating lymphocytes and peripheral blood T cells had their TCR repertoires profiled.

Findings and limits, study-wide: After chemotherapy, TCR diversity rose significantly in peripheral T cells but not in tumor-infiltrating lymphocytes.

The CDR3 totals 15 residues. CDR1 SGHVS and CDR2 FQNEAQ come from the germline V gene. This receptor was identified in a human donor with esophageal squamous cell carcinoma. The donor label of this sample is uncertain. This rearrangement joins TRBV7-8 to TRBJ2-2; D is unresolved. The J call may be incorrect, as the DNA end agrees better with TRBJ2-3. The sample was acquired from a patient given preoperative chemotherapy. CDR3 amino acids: CASSLKAESTDTQYF. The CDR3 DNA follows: TGTGCCAGCAGCCTAAAGGCTGAGAGCACCGATACGCAGTATTTT.